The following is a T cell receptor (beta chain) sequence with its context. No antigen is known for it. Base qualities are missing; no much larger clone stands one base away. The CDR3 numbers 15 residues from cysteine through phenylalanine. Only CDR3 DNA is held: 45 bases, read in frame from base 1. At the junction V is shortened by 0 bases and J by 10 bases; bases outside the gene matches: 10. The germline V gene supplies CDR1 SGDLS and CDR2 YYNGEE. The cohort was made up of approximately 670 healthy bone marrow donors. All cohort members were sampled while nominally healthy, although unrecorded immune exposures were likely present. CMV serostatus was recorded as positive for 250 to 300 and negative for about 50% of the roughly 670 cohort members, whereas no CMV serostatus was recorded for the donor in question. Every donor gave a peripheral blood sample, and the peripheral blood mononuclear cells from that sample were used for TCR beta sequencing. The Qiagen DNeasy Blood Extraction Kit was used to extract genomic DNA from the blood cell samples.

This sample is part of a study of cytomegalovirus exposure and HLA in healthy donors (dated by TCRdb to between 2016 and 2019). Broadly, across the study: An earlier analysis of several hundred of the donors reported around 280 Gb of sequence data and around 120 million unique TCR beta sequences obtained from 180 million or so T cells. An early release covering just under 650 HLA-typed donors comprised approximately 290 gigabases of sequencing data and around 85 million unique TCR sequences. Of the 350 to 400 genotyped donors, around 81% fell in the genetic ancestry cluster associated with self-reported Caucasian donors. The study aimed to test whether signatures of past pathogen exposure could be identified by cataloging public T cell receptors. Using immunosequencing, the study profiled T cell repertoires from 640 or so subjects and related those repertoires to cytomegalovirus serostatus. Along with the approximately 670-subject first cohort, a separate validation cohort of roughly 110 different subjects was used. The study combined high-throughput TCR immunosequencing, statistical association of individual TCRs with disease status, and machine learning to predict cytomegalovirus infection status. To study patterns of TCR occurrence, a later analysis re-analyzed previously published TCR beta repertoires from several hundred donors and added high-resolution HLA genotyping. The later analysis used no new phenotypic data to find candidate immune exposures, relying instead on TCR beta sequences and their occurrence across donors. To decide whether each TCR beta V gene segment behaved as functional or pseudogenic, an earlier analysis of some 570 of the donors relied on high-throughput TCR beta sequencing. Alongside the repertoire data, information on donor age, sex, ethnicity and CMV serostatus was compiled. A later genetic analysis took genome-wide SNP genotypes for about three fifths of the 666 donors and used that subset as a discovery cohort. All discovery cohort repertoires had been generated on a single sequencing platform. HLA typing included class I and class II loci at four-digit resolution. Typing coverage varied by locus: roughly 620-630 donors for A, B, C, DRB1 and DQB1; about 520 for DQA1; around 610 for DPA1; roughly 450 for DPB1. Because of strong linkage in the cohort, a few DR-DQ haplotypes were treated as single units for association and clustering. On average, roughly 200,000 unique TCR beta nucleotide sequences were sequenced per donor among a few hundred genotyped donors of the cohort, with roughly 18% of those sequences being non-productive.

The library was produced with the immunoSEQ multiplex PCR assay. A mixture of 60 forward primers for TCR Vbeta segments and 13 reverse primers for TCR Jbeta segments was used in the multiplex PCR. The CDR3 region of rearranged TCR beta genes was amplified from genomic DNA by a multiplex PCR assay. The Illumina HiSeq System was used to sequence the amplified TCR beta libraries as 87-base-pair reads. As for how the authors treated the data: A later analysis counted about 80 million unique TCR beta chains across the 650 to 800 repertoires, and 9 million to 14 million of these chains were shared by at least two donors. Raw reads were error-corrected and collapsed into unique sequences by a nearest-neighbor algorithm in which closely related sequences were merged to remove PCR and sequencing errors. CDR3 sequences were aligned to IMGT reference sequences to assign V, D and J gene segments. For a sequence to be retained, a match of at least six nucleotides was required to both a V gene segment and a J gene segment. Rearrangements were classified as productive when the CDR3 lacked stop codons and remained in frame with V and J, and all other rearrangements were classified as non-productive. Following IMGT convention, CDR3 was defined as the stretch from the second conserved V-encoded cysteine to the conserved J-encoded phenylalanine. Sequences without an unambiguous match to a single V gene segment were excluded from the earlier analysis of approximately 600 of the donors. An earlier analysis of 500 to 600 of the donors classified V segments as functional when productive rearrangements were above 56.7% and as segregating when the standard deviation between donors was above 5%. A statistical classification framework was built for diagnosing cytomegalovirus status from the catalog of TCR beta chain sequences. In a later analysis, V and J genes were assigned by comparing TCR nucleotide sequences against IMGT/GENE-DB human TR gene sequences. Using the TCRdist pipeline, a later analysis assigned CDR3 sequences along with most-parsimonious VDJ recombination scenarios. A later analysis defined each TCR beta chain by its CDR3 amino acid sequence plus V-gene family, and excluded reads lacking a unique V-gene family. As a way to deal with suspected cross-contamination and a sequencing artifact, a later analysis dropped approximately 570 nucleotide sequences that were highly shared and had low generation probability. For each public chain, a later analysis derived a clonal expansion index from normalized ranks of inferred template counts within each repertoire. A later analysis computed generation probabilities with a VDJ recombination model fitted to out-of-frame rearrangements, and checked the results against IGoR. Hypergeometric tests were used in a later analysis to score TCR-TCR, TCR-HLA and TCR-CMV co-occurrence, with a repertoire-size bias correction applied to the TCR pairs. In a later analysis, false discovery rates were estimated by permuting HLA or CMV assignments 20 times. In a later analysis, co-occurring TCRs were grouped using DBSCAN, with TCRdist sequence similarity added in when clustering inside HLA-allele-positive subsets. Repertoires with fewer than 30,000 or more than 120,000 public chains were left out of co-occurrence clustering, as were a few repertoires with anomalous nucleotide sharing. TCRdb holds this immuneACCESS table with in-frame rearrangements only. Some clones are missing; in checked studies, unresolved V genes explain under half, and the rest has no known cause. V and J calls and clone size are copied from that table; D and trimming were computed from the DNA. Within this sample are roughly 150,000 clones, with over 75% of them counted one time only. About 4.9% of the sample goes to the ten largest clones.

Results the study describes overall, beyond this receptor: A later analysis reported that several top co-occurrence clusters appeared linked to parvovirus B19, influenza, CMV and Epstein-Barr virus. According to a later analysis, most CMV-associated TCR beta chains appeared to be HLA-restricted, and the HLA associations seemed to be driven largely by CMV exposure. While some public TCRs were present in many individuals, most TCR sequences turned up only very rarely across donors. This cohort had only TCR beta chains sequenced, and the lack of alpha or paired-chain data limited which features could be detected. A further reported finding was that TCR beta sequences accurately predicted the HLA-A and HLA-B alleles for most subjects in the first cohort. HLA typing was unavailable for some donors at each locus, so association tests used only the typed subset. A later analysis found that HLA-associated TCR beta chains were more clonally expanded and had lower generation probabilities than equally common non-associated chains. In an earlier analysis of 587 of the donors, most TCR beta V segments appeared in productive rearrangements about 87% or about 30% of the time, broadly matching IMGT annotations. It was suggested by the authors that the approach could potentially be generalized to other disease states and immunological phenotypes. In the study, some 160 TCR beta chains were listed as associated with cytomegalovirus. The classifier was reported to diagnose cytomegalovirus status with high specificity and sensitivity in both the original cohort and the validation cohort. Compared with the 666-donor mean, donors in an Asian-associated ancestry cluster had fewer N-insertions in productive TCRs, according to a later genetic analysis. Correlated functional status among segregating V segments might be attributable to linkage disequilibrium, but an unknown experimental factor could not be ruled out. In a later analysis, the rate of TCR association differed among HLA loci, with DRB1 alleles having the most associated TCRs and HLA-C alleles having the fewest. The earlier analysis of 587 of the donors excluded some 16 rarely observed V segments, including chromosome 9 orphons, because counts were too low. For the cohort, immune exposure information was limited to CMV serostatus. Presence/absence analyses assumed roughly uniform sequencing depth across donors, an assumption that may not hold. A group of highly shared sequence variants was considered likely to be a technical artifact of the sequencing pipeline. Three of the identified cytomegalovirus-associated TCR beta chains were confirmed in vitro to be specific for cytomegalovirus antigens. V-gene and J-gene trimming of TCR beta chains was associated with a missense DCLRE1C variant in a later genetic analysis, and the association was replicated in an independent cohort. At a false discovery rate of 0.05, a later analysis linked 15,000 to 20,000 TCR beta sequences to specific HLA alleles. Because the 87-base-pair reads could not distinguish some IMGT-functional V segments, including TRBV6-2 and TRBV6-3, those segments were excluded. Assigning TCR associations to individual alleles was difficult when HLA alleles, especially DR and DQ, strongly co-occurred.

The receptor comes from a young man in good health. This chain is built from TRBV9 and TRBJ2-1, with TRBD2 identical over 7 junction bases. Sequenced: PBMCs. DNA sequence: TGTGCCAGCAGCGTAGTGGTTGGGACTACGCGCGAGCAGTTCTTC. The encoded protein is CASSVVVGTTREQFF.